These T cell receptor beta chains were read from a single sample in a study of blood T cell repertoires in COVID-19. Sequenced by immunoSEQ multiplex PCR; TCRdb stores in-frame clones only, minus some. Among approximately 250,000 clones listed, 85% to 90% were seen once. The sample consisted of PBMCs or T cells enriched from blood (not recorded which). These receptors originate from a woman in her twenties or thirties with acute COVID-19. Both conserved end residues are part of each CDR3. The D gene is left open where the match is weak. Rows may omit the clone size; those that give it use once, few, many or a size class.

j_gene	abundance	v_gene	d_gene	CDR3nt	CDR3aa
TRBJ2-1	-	TRBV9	TRBD2	TGTGCCAGCAGCGTAGACCCCACTAGCGGGGTGAGCTCCTACAATGAGCAGTTCTTC	CASSVDPTSGVSSYNEQFF
TRBJ2-3	-	TRBV6-5	TRBD2	TGTGCCAGCAGTTACTCGATAGGGACTAGTACCGATACGCAGTATTTT	CASSYSIGTSTDTQYF
TRBJ1-5	-	TRBV9	-	TGTGCCAGCAGCGTAGGGCAGGGTGTAACGAGCAATCAGCCCCAGCATTTT	CASSVGQGVTSNQPQHF
TRBJ1-1	few	TRBV4-1	-	TGCGCCAGCAGCCAAGACCGGAACACTGAAGCTTTCTTT	CASSQDRNTEAFF
TRBJ2-3	-	TRBV14	-	TGTGCCAGCAGCCAAGATCAATTCAGGATCCCAGATACGCAGTATTTT	CASSQDQFRIPDTQYF
TRBJ1-2	-	TRBV5-5	-	TGTGCCAGCAGCTTGGACAGGGCCTACTATGGCTACACCTTC	CASSLDRAYYGYTF
TRBJ1-2	-	TRBV10-3	-	TGTGCCATCAGTGAAGGAGACAACTATGGCTACACCTTC	CAISEGDNYGYTF
TRBJ2-1	-	TRBV4-1	-	TGCGCCAGCAGCCAGACAGCGGGTTCAACGCTTGAGCAGTTCTTC	CASSQTAGSTLEQFF
TRBJ1-2	-	TRBV3-1/TRBV3-2	-	TGTGCCAGCAGCCAAGTCCCTCGGGACATCAACTATGGCTACACCTTC	CASSQVPRDINYGYTF
TRBJ2-3	-	TRBV28	TRBD2	TGTGCCAGCAGTAGGACTAGCGGGAGCGATACGCAGTATTTT	CASSRTSGSDTQYF
TRBJ1-4	-	TRBV19	TRBD1	TGTGCCAGTAGTACCGGGACAGGGAGATTTTTGGAGATTAATGAAAAACTGTTTTTT	CASSTGTGRFLEINEKLFF
TRBJ1-5	many	TRBV5-6	-	TGTGCCAGCAGCTTAGCGCTGGGGGCTGGCAATCAGCCCCAGCATTTT	CASSLALGAGNQPQHF
TRBJ2-1	-	TRBV5-1	-	TGCGCCAGCAGCGGAGGGTTGAGCGGGTACTACAATGAGCAGTTCTTC	CASSGGLSGYYNEQFF
TRBJ2-1	few	TRBV6-4	-	TGTGCCAGCAGTGAACTCGTGGAGTCACCACAGTTCTTC	CASSELVESPQFF
TRBJ1-2	-	TRBV12-3/TRBV12-4	TRBD1	TGTGCCAGCACCCGGGACAGCGAAAATGGCTACACCTTC	CASTRDSENGYTF
TRBJ1-4	once	TRBV5-4	-	TGTGCCAGCTCGGGAGGGGCCACAACTAATGAAAAACTGTTTTTT	CASSGGATTNEKLFF
TRBJ2-6	-	TRBV5-4	-	TGTGCCAGCAGCTCCTACTCTGGGGCCAACGTCCTGACTTTC	CASSSYSGANVLTF
TRBJ1-1	-	TRBV7-3	-	TGTGCCAGCAGCATCGGACAGTCCCATACTGAAGCTTTCTTT	CASSIGQSHTEAFF
TRBJ2-3	-	TRBV30	TRBD2	TGTGCCTGGAGTGGACTAGCGGGAGCAGATACGCAGTATTTT	CAWSGLAGADTQYF
TRBJ2-7	-	TRBV15	TRBD2	TGTGCCACCAGCGGAGTACTAGCGGGGATCCCCTACGAGCAGTACTTC	CATSGVLAGIPYEQYF
TRBJ1-6	once	TRBV7-8	TRBD1	TGTGCCAGCAGCCTAAGGACAGGGCTTGATTCACCCCTCCACTTT	CASSLRTGLDSPLHF
TRBJ2-1	-	TRBV29-1	TRBD2	TGCAGCGTTGGACTAGCGGGAAATACCTACAATGAGCAGTTCTTC	CSVGLAGNTYNEQFF
TRBJ1-1	-	TRBV20-1	-	TGCAGTACCTGCACGGGAACTGAAGCTTTCTTT	CSTCTGTEAFF
TRBJ2-7	-	TRBV25-1	-	TGTGCCAGCAGCGGACTGCCATGGAACTACGAGCAGTACTTC	CASSGLPWNYEQYF
TRBJ1-2	-	TRBV25-1	-	TGTGCCAGCAGTGCTCGAGGACAGCAAAACTATGGCTACACCTTC	CASSARGQQNYGYTF
TRBJ2-2	-	TRBV30	-	TGTGCCTGGAGTGGGCTCCGACTCAACACCGGGGAGCTGTTTTTT	CAWSGLRLNTGELFF
TRBJ1-1	-	TRBV24-1	-	TGTGCCACGAAATTGAGCGGGAACACTGAAGCTTTCTTT	CATKLSGNTEAFF
TRBJ1-1	-	TRBV7-9	TRBD1	TGTGCCAGCAGCCCGACCCGGGACAGTGGGGACGGAGCTTTCTTT	CASSPTRDSGDGAFF
TRBJ2-7	-	TRBV12-3/TRBV12-4	-	TGTGCCAGCAGTTGGAGCTCCTACGAGCAGTACTTC	CASSWSSYEQYF
TRBJ2-7	-	TRBV4-1	-	TGCGCCAGCAGCACACGGGGGATGGCCTACGAGCAGTACTTC	CASSTRGMAYEQYF
TRBJ1-6	-	TRBV5-6	TRBD1	TGTGCCAGCAGCTTTCAGGACAGGACCTCCTATAATTCACCCCTCCACTTT	CASSFQDRTSYNSPLHF
TRBJ2-7	-	TRBV15	TRBD2	TGTGCCACCAGCCGAGGGGACGCGGGAGACAACGAGCAGTACTTC	CATSRGDAGDNEQYF
TRBJ1-2	-	TRBV6-5	-	TGTGCCAGCAGTTACACTAGGAACTATGGCTACACCTTC	CASSYTRNYGYTF
TRBJ1-1	-	TRBV15	TRBD1	TGTGCCACCAGCAGAGAAACACAGGGGTTAACTGAAGCTTTCTTT	CATSRETQGLTEAFF
TRBJ2-6	once	TRBV19	-	TGTGCCAGTAGTATTAGTAACTCTGGGGCCAACGTCCTGACTTTC	CASSISNSGANVLTF
TRBJ1-2	-	TRBV7-8	TRBD1	TGTGCCAGCAGTCAACTACAGGGGGCCTATGGCTACACCTTC	CASSQLQGAYGYTF
TRBJ2-1	-	TRBV4-2	TRBD1	TGTGCCAGCAGCCGGGACAGGGAGAATGAGCAGTTCTTC	CASSRDRENEQFF
TRBJ2-7	-	TRBV10-1	TRBD1	TGCGCCAGCAGCGGACAGGGATCGGACGAGCAGTACTTC	CASSGQGSDEQYF
TRBJ2-1	once	TRBV4-2	TRBD2	TGTGCCAGCAGCCAAGAAAGCGGGAGTTTCGGTGAGCAGTTCTTC	CASSQESGSFGEQFF
TRBJ1-2	-	TRBV4-3	-	TGCGCCAGCAGCCAAGATTGGCGACGACCGGGGGACTATGGCTACACCTTC	CASSQDWRRPGDYGYTF
TRBJ2-1	-	TRBV3-1/TRBV3-2	TRBD2	TGTGCCAGCAGCCAAGATGTCGGGACTACTAGAATGGACAATGAGCAGTTCTTC	CASSQDVGTTRMDNEQFF
TRBJ1-1	-	TRBV20-1	-	TGCAGTGCTAGTCTGGGCGGGTCAGGCGCTGAAGCTTTCTTT	CSASLGGSGAEAFF
TRBJ2-1	-	TRBV3-1/TRBV3-2	TRBD2	TGTGCCAGCAGCGGTACTAGCGGAGGAAACAATGAGCAGTTCTTC	CASSGTSGGNNEQFF
TRBJ1-4	-	TRBV12-3/TRBV12-4	-	TGTGCCAGCAGTTTTGCCCGGTGGGAAAAACTGTTTTTT	CASSFARWEKLFF
TRBJ2-3	-	TRBV27	-	TGTGCCAGCAGTTTATCCGGCGGTACTCACCTCACAGATACGCAGTATTTT	CASSLSGGTHLTDTQYF
TRBJ1-2	-	TRBV19	-	TGTGCCAGTAGTCCTGGAGGGGCTAACTATGGCTACACCTTC	CASSPGGANYGYTF
TRBJ2-7	-	TRBV5-1	TRBD2	TGCGCCAGCAGACTACTAGCGGGGAGCTCCTACGAGCAGTACTTC	CASRLLAGSSYEQYF
TRBJ2-7	-	TRBV27	TRBD2	TGTGCCAGCAGTCAGACTAGCGGGAGGGAATGGGAGCAGTACTTC	CASSQTSGREWEQYF
TRBJ1-5	-	TRBV24-1	TRBD1	TGTGCCACCAGTGACGGACAGGATTATAGCAATCAGCCCCAGCATTTT	CATSDGQDYSNQPQHF
TRBJ2-1	-	TRBV29-1	-	TGCAGCTCGGAGCGGGACACCCCCTACAATGAGCAGTTCTTC	CSSERDTPYNEQFF
TRBJ1-5	-	TRBV19	-	TGTGCCAGCCGGGAGGGTAATGTTCAGCCCCAGCATTTT	CASREGNVQPQHF
TRBJ2-7	once	TRBV20-1	-	TGCAGTGCTATCCTTCTCTACGAGCAGTACTTC	CSAILLYEQYF
TRBJ2-1	-	TRBV19	-	TGTGCCAGTAGTATGTTACTAGCCGGCAATGAGCAGTTCTTC	CASSMLLAGNEQFF